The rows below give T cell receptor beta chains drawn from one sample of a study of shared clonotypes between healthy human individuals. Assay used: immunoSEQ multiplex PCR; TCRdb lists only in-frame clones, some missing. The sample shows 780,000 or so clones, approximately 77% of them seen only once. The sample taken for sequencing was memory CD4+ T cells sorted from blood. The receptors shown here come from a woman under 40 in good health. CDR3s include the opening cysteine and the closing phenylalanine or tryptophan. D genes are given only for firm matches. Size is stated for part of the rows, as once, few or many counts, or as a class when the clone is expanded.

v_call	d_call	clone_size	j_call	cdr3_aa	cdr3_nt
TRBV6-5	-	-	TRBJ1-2	CASSYSQGEWDGYTF	TGTGCCAGCAGTTACTCGCAAGGGGAATGGGATGGCTACACCTTC
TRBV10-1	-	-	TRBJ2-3	CASSGPGGLDTQYF	TGCGCCAGCAGTGGGCCCGGCGGTTTGGATACGCAGTATTTT
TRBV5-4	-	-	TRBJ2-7	CASSLARGPAGEQYF	TGTGCCAGCAGCTTGGCCCGGGGACCAGCGGGCGAGCAGTACTTC
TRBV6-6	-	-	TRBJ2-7	CASSYSIRGNSYEQYF	TGTGCCAGCAGTTACTCGATCCGGGGAAACTCCTACGAGCAGTACTTC
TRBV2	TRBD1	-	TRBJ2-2	CASSRDRVGGELFF	TGTGCCAGCTCACGGGACAGGGTCGGTGGGGAGCTGTTTTTT
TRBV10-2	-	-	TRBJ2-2	CASSDWWRGQTGELFF	TGCGCCAGCAGTGATTGGTGGAGAGGTCAGACCGGGGAGCTGTTTTTT
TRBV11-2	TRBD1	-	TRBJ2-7	CASSFYRGKYEQYF	TGTGCCAGCAGCTTCTACAGGGGGAAATACGAGCAGTACTTC
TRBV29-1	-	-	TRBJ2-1	CSVEIGQGVNEQFF	TGCAGCGTTGAAATCGGGCAGGGTGTAAATGAGCAGTTCTTC
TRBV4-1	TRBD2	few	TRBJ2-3	CASSPKLRTSGSTDTQYF	TGCGCCAGCAGCCCGAAGCTGCGGACTAGCGGGAGCACAGATACGCAGTATTTT
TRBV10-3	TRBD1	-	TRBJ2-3	CAIGGRQGQNTQYF	TGTGCCATCGGTGGAAGACAGGGGCAAAATACGCAGTATTTT
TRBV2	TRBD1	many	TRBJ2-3	CASRDRASTDTQYF	TGTGCCAGCAGGGACAGGGCTAGCACAGATACGCAGTATTTT
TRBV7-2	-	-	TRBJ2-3	CASSRGWGQTDTQYF	TGTGCCAGCAGCCGAGGCTGGGGGCAAACAGATACGCAGTATTTT
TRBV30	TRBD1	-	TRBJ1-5	CAWSIRDSHQPQHF	TGTGCCTGGAGTATCCGGGACAGCCATCAGCCCCAGCATTTT